The clone carrying this T cell receptor (beta chain) is judged medium-sized. Its antigen is as yet unknown. The data stem from a study of T cells and Merkel cell carcinoma outcomes. Here immunoSEQ multiplex PCR was the method, and the copy in TCRdb shows in-frame clones only, minus some. The data hold about 19,000 clones, with roughly four fifths observed a single time. Broader study findings: In Merkel cell carcinoma, repertoire and T-cell density reportedly predicted outcomes.

Trimming shortened V by 2 bases and J by 0 bases, and 5 bases separated the two germline ends. Germline CDR1 reads MGHRA; CDR2 reads YSYEKL. The CDR3 consists of 13 residues. This receptor was obtained from a human donor with Merkel cell carcinoma. The chain uses TRBV4-1 and TRBJ2-7; the D is unclear. The sequenced sample consisted of tumor tissue from Merkel cell carcinoma. The CDR3 DNA reads as TGCGCCAGCAGCCAACACAACTCCTACGAGCAGTACTTC. As protein: CASSQHNSYEQYF.